A single sample is the source of the 19 T cell receptor beta chains below, sequenced in a study of blood T cell repertoires in COVID-19. Profiled with immunoSEQ multiplex PCR; TCRdb holds only in-frame clones, not every one. The table lists roughly 70,000 clones, around 89% of them singletons. Sequencing was carried out using peripheral blood. The origin of the receptors is a human donor in a cohort sampled during active COVID-19.

This chain connects TRBV9 to TRBJ2-7; 10 bases are shared with TRBD1. V gave up 4 bases and J gave up 2 bases; unmatched junction bases: 6. From germline, CDR1 is SGDLS and CDR2 YYNGEE. The CDR3 totals 15 residues. The CDR3 DNA follows: TGTGCCAGCAGCCGCGACAGGGGGCTACCCTACGAGCAGTACTTC. It translates to CASSRDRGLPYEQYF.

This chain uses TRBV6-5 with TRBJ2-7; D is ambiguous. V shed 10 bases and J shed 2 bases, with 12 bases lying between them. The CDR3 spans 12 residues. Germline loops: CDR1 MNHEY, CDR2 SVGAGI. DNA of the CDR3: TGTGCCACCGCCCAACGGGCCTACGAGCAGTACTTC. Translated: CATAQRAYEQYF.

V gene TRBV7-2 combines with J gene TRBJ2-3; 7 bases fit TRBD2. CDR3 length: 16 amino acids. The V and J ends lost 5 bases and 9 bases, in that order; junction bases with no gene match: 17. Germline loops: CDR1 SGHTA, CDR2 FQGNSA. CDR3 residues: CASSPVGGRAEGTQYF. CDR3 nucleotides: TGTGCCAGCAGCCCGGTTGGAGGGAGGGCCGAGGGGACGCAGTATTTT.

The V gene is TRBV4-1, the J gene TRBJ2-1, with TRBD2 matching over 9 bases. Germline lookup yields CDR1 MGHRA and CDR2 YSYEKL. The CDR3 totals 15 residues. The V and J ends lost 1 base and 12 bases, in that order; junction bases with no gene match: 10. CDR3 nucleotides: TGCGCCAGCAGCCAAGTGGTTAGCGGGAGTGATCGGCAGTTCTTC. Translation gives CASSQVVSGSDRQFF.

Written as DNA, the CDR3 is TGTGCCAGCAGCCTACCCGGGACAAACCTTTATGGCTACACCTTC. It specifies CASSLPGTNLYGYTF. The J gene is TRBJ1-2, the V gene TRBV7-9; D might be TRBD1 (6 bases). Between the trimmed V and J ends, which lost 5 bases and 5 bases, there was a span of 18 bases. Germline loops: CDR1 SEHNR, CDR2 FQNEAQ (reference sequence). CDR3 length: 15 amino acids. Drawing the rest from reference TRBV7-9 and TRBJ1-2, the complete variable domain is DTGVSQNPRHKITKRGQNVTFRCDPISEHNRLYWYRQTLGQGPEFLTYFQNEAQLEKSRLLSDRFSAERPKGSFSTLEIQRTEQGDSAMYLCASSLPGTNLYGYTFGSGTRLTVV.

This rearrangement joins TRBV3-1 (or the pseudogene TRBV3-2) to TRBJ2-3; 7 nucleotides align to TRBD2. Germline V CDR1 and CDR2: LGHDT, YNNKEL (reference sequence). Trimming at V came to 0 bases and at J to 6 bases, leaving 15 bases not matched to a gene. CDR3 length equals 18 residues. CDR3 protein: CASSQDPPTLAGADTQYF. CDR3 coding DNA: TGTGCCAGCAGCCAAGACCCCCCTACTTTAGCGGGTGCCGATACGCAGTATTTT.

This clone was recorded a few times. V gene TRBV4-1 combines with J gene TRBJ1-5; 9 nucleotides align to TRBD1. Germline-derived CDR1 and CDR2 are MGHRA and YSYEKL. The CDR3 contains 19 residues. The V segment lost 0 bases and the J segment 0 bases; nucleotides outside the gene matches: 9. DNA for the CDR3: TGCGCCAGCAGCCAAGAACCGGGGGACAGGGCAGATAGCAATCAGCCCCAGCATTTT. It codes for CASSQEPGDRADSNQPQHF.

This chain links TRBV5-1 with TRBJ2-1; 13 bases agree with TRBD2. Losses at the gene ends were 8 bases for V and 4 bases for J; bases not matched to a gene: 6. This CDR3 is built from 15 residues. Germline CDR1 SGHRS, CDR2 YFSETQ. CDR3 bases: TGCGCCAGTTGTCCGGGACTAGCGGGATACAATGAGCAGTTCTTC. This codes for CASCPGLAGYNEQFF.

This sequence joins TRBV2 and TRBJ2-7; TRBD2 matches 13 bases. CDR3 size: 17 residues. The J segment lost 2 bases and the V segment lost 6 bases, leaving 10 bases of the junction unmatched. The germline V gene encodes CDR1 SNHLY and CDR2 FYNNEI. In DNA form, the CDR3 reads TGTGCCAGCAGCCGTCCCGGGACTAGCGGGGACACCTACGAGCAGTACTTC. Its translation is CASSRPGTSGDTYEQYF.

V and J are TRBV7-9 and TRBJ2-5; no reliable D call. Germline V lookup: CDR1 SEHNR, CDR2 FQNEAQ (reference sequence). V was pared by 1 base and J by 5 bases, with 14 bases between. The CDR3 totals 15 residues. DNA of the CDR3: TGTGCCAGCAGCTTAGGCAGGTCAGGTGTGGAGACCCAGTACTTC. It codes for CASSLGRSGVETQYF.

V is TRBV28 and J is TRBJ2-5, with TRBD1 matching 9 bases. V lost 5 bases to trimming and J lost 3 bases; unmatched junction nucleotides: 7. This CDR3 spans 15 amino acids. The germline V gene has CDR1 MDHEN and CDR2 SYDVKM. The CDR3 protein is CASSTRQGDEETQYF. The CDR3 DNA follows: TGTGCCAGCAGTACCCGACAGGGGGATGAAGAGACCCAGTACTTC.

The chain recombines TRBV6-5 with TRBJ2-2; TRBD2 aligns across 11 bases. From germline, CDR1 is MNHEY and CDR2 SVGAGI. The junction had 4 bases not matched to a gene; V was cut back by 9 bases and J by 4 bases. The CDR3 totals 14 residues. The CDR3 nucleotides are TGTGCCAGTAGACTAGCGGGATCCACCGGGGAGCTGTTTTTT. It translates to CASRLAGSTGELFF.

The chain uses TRBV10-3 and TRBJ2-3; no clear D gene. Trimming pared 7 bases from V and 1 base from J, leaving 12 bases between. Germline CDR1 and CDR2: ENHRY and SYGVKD. The CDR3 runs to 14 residues. The CDR3 nucleotides read TGTGCCATCACCCCGAGCCCCGGCACAGATACGCAGTATTTT. This codes for CAITPSPGTDTQYF.

CDR3 residues: CASSLVGLAGGETQYF. The CDR3 bases are TGTGCCAGCAGCTTAGTAGGACTAGCGGGAGGAGAGACCCAGTACTTC. The rearrangement joins TRBV11-3 to TRBJ2-5; 14 nucleotides match TRBD2. Germline V CDR1 and CDR2: SGHNT, YENEEA. After removal of 1 base from V and 4 bases from J, the junction contained 2 bases not matched to a gene. CDR3 size: 16 residues.

This sequence joins TRBV5-1 and TRBJ2-5; D call uncertain. The CDR3 length is 12 residues. The V gene's germline CDR1 is SGHRS and CDR2 YFSETQ. Between the trimmed V and J ends, which lost 4 bases and 5 bases, there was a span of 9 bases. CDR3 amino acids: CASSREWETQYF. Here the CDR3 DNA reads TGCGCCAGCAGCCGTGAGTGGGAGACCCAGTACTTC.

The chain uses TRBV11-2 and TRBJ2-7; D not certain. V was pared by 0 bases and J by 4 bases, with 13 bases between. This CDR3 is 15 amino acids long. The germline V gene encodes CDR1 SGHAT and CDR2 FQNNGV. CDR3 sequence (DNA): TGTGCCAGCAGCTTAGACGGGTTGGCCGGGTACGAGCAGTACTTC. Its protein is CASSLDGLAGYEQYF.

The V call is TRBV24-1, the J call TRBJ2-3; 9 bases map to TRBD1. V gave up 4 bases and J gave up 3 bases; unmatched junction bases: 13. The CDR3 consists of 18 residues. The germline gives CDR1 KGHDR, CDR2 SFDVKD. The CDR3 spells CATSDTRALQGATDTQYF. The CDR3 DNA sequence: TGTGCCACCAGTGACACCCGCGCCTTACAGGGGGCAACAGATACGCAGTATTTT.

The chain employs TRBV7-4 and TRBJ1-3; D gene ambiguous. The CDR3 loop spans 17 amino acids. Trimming pared 6 bases from V and 0 bases from J, leaving 18 bases between. Germline-derived CDR1 and CDR2 are SGHVT and SQSDAQ. This chain's CDR3 is CASSSTGAASSGNTIYF. CDR3 DNA: TGTGCCAGCAGTTCAACGGGTGCAGCTTCCTCTGGAAACACCATATATTTT.

The gene calls are TRBV5-1 and TRBJ2-3, with 9 bases that match TRBD2. The V gene's germline CDR1 is SGHRS and CDR2 YFSETQ. V trimming: 2 bases; J trimming: 0 bases; junction bases outside the gene matches: 13. This CDR3 has 19 amino acids. CDR3 bases: TGCGCCAGCAGCTTCTGGCTAGCGGGATCCCCCTCTAGCACAGATACGCAGTATTTT. This codes for CASSFWLAGSPSSTDTQYF.